This entry describes one T cell receptor beta chain. Its target is unknown. This specimen comes from a study of vaccination effects on CD4 cells after COVID-19. Whole-study context: Samples came 142 and 148 days after COVID-19 diagnosis, before vaccination. Findings of the study overall: Only a few convalescent patients and no early post-infection timepoints featured in the study.

V lost 4 bases and J lost 1, with 8 bases in between. The CDR3 contains 14 residues. Per the germline V gene, CDR1 is SGHTA and CDR2 is FQGNSA. After expansion with viral peptide pools in the ViraFEST assay, antigen-specific CD4+ T cells were sequenced. Subsequent to a culture period of around 10 days, CD4+ T cells were isolated. A PCR test confirmed that the person had SARS-CoV-2 infection between March and December 2020. The method was immunoSEQ multiplex PCR; TCRdb's version includes in-frame clones alone and lacks a portion of them. The sample carries about 27,000 clones, about three quarters recorded once.

The material was CD4+ T cells from PBMCs cultured with HCoV-NL63 spike peptides, obtained before COVID-19 vaccination. This TCR came from a human donor who had a prior SARS-CoV-2 infection. The rearrangement links TRBV7-2 to TRBJ2-1; D tentatively fits TRBD1 or TRBD2 (5 bases each). CDR3 sequence reads: CASSWGSSYNEQFF. The DNA of the CDR3 is TGTGCCAGCAGCTGGGGGTCGTCCTACAATGAGCAGTTCTTC. The full variable domain, in which reference TRBV7-2 and TRBJ2-1 provide the parts outside the CDR3, is GAGVSQSPSNKVTEKGKDVELRCDPISGHTALYWYRQSLGQGLEFLIYFQGNSAPDKSGLPSDRFSAERTGGSVSTLTIQRTQQEDSAVYLCASSWGSSYNEQFFGPGTRLTVL.